This TCR beta chain was profiled in a study of T cells in Graves' hyperthyroidism and ophthalmopathy. Germline V gene data show CDR1 as LGHDT and CDR2 as YNNKEL (reference sequence). The V and J ends lost 6 bases and 5 bases, in that order; junction bases with no gene match: 6. The CDR3 length is 13 residues. Researchers amplified the TCR beta CDR3 regions from RNA transcripts. TCR CDR3 underwent first-round RT-PCR with the HTBI primer set. TCRdb reanalysed the multiplex PCR reads using MiXCR and keeps one entry per CDR3 protein. Among 300,000 to 400,000 distinct CDR3 sequences listed, 18% were seen once. Fresh peripheral blood, 10 ml, was the source of the PBMCs.

J is TRBJ1-2 and V is TRBV3-1, with 7 bases lining up with TRBD1. This TCR came from a man aged 18 to 29 with Graves' ophthalmopathy. Sequencing was done on a sample of blood. In nucleotides, the CDR3 is TGTGCCAGCAGACCGGGACAGTTGTATGGCTACACCTTC. Translating gives CASRPGQLYGYTF.